This is a list of T cell receptor beta chains from one sample in a study of T cell responses to AZD1222 COVID-19 vaccine. Profiling relied on immunoSEQ multiplex PCR, and the TCRdb table lists in-frame clones only, not all of them. The sample lists about 130,000 clones; roughly nine tenths were seen once. The input for sequencing was peripheral blood, taken on day 0 of AZD1222 vaccination. These receptors were obtained from an adult in good health. Both conserved end residues are part of each CDR3. Fields, in order: J gene, V gene, clone size, D gene, CDR3 protein, CDR3 DNA. D genes are given only for firm matches. Clone size is given for some rows only: seen once, a few or many times, or a class if the clone is expanded.

>TRBJ2-7|TRBV7-9|few|TRBD2
CASSHRLAGAYEQYF
TGTGCCAGCAGCCATAGACTAGCGGGGGCCTACGAGCAGTACTTC
>TRBJ2-7|TRBV3-1/TRBV3-2|NA|NA
CASSQVGWSLYF
TGTGCCAGCAGCCAAGTGGGTTGGAGTTTGTACTTC
>TRBJ2-1|TRBV28|NA|NA
CASSLDLSGLGSYNEQFF
TGTGCCAGCAGTTTAGACTTGAGCGGTTTAGGCTCCTACAATGAGCAGTTCTTC
>TRBJ1-1|TRBV7-9|NA|NA
CASSLEGQAAEAFF
TGTGCCAGCAGCTTAGAGGGGCAGGCCGCTGAAGCTTTCTTT
>TRBJ2-3|TRBV15|NA|NA
CATSKEWDTQYF
TGTGCCACCAGCAAAGAGTGGGATACGCAGTATTTT
>TRBJ2-7|TRBV19|NA|TRBD1
CASGQGNSYEQYF
TGTGCCAGCGGACAGGGAAATTCCTACGAGCAGTACTTC
>TRBJ2-3|TRBV19|once|NA
CASTLAESGTDTQYF
TGTGCCAGTACCTTAGCGGAATCTGGCACAGATACGCAGTATTTT
>TRBJ2-7|TRBV5-1|NA|NA
CASSLEVWGIAYEQYF
TGCGCCAGCAGCTTGGAGGTGTGGGGGATTGCCTACGAGCAGTACTTC
>TRBJ2-7|TRBV5-1|NA|TRBD1
CASSHPGQDYEQYF
TGCGCCAGCAGCCACCCGGGACAGGACTACGAGCAGTACTTC
>TRBJ2-7|TRBV29-1|once|NA
CSVEDPEDRYSYEQYF
TGCAGCGTTGAAGATCCCGAGGACAGATACTCCTACGAGCAGTACTTC
>TRBJ2-1|TRBV25-1|NA|NA
CASSGFYNEQFF
TGTGCCAGCAGTGGGTTCTACAATGAGCAGTTCTTC
>TRBJ2-7|TRBV25-1|NA|NA
CASSEYQAYEQYF
TGTGCCAGCAGTGAATACCAGGCCTACGAGCAGTACTTC
>TRBJ1-1|TRBV28|NA|NA
CASSLTGANTEAFF
TGTGCCAGCAGTTTGACGGGGGCAAACACTGAAGCTTTCTTT
>TRBJ1-2|TRBV20-1|NA|NA
CSASGGRSPYYGYTF
TGCAGTGCTAGTGGAGGGAGGTCCCCCTACTATGGCTACACCTTC
>TRBJ1-4|TRBV5-6|NA|NA
CASSLTHKGGLVEKLFF
TGTGCCAGCAGCTTGACACATAAGGGAGGGCTCGTTGAAAAACTGTTTTTT
>TRBJ2-3|TRBV18|NA|NA
CASSPLPRVTGTDTQYF
TGTGCCAGCTCACCACTTCCCCGGGTCACCGGCACAGATACGCAGTATTTT
>TRBJ1-1|TRBV10-1|few|NA
CASSPPTQGANTEAFF
TGCGCCAGCAGTCCCCCTACACAGGGAGCGAACACTGAAGCTTTCTTT
>TRBJ2-7|TRBV2|NA|TRBD1
CASSELGQLYEQYF
TGTGCCAGCAGTGAATTGGGACAGCTCTACGAGCAGTACTTC
>TRBJ1-6|TRBV19|NA|TRBD1
CATTIGGTGNSPLHF
TGTGCCACAACCATTGGTGGGACAGGGAATTCACCCCTCCACTTT
>TRBJ2-3|TRBV7-2|NA|TRBD2
CASSSGLVSDTQYF
TGTGCCAGCAGCTCGGGACTAGTTTCAGATACGCAGTATTTT
>TRBJ1-1|TRBV11-1|NA|NA
CASNSGIGPEAFF
TGTGCCAGCAACTCGGGGATTGGGCCTGAAGCTTTCTTT
>TRBJ2-1|TRBV6-1|NA|NA
CASSEGENNEQFF
TGTGCCAGCAGTGAAGGTGAAAACAATGAGCAGTTCTTC